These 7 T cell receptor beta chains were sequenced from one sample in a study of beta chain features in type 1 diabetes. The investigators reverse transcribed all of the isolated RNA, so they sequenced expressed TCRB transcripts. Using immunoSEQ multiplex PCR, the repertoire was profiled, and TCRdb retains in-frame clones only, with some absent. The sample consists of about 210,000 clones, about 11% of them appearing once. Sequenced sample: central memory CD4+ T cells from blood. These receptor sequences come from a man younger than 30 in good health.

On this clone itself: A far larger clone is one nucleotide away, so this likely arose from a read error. CDR3 amino acids: CASSIRDSYNEQFF. The CDR3 bases are TGTGCCAGCAGCATCCGGGACAGCTACAATGAGCAGTTCTTC. This rearrangement joins TRBV9 to TRBJ2-1; 7 bases are shared with TRBD1. CDR1 is SGDLS, CDR2 YYNGEE, per germline. J lost 3 bases, V lost 4 bases, and 4 bases had no gene match. The CDR3 covers 14 residues.

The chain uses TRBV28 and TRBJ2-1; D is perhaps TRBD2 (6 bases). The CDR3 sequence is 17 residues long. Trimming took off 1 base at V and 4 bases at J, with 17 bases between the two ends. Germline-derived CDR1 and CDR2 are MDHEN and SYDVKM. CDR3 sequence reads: CASSLSGSKRAYNEQFF. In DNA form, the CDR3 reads TGTGCCAGCAGTTTATCGGGGTCTAAGCGGGCGTACAATGAGCAGTTCTTC.

The CDR3 DNA reads TGTGCCAGCGTAAGCTTTCTGACAGGCGTAATGAACACTGAAGCTTTCTTT. Translated, it gives CASVSFLTGVMNTEAFF. The chain links TRBV2 to TRBJ1-1, with TRBD1 as a possible D gene (6 bases). The CDR3 is 17 amino acids. V was trimmed by 8 bases and J by 0 bases, leaving 22 bases between them. The V gene's germline CDR1 is SNHLY and CDR2 FYNNEI.

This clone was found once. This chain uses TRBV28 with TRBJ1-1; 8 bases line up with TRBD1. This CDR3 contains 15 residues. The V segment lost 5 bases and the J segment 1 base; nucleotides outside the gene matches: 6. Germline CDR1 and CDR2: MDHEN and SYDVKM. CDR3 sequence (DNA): TGTGCCAGCAGTCCGACAGGGGCACAGAACACTGAAGCTTTCTTT. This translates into CASSPTGAQNTEAFF. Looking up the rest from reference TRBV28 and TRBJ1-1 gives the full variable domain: DVKVTQSSRYLVKRTGEKVFLECVQDMDHENMFWYRQDPGLGLRLIYFSYDVKMKEKGDIPEGYSVSREKKERFSLILESASTNQTSMYLCASSPTGAQNTEAFFGQGTRLTVV.

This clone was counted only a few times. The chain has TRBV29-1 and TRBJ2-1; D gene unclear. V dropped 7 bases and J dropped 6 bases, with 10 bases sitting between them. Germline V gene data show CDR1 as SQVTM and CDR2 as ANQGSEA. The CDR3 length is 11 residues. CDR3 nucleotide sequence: TGCAGCGCTCAACTTACCAATGAGCAGTTCTTC. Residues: CSAQLTNEQFF.

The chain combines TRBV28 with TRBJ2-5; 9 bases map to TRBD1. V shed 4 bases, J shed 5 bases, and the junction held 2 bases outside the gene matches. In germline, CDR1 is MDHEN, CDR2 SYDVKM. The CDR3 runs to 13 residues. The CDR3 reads CASSSQGAETQYF. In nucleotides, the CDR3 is TGTGCCAGCAGTTCACAGGGGGCGGAGACCCAGTACTTC. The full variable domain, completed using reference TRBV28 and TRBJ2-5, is DVKVTQSSRYLVKRTGEKVFLECVQDMDHENMFWYRQDPGLGLRLIYFSYDVKMKEKGDIPEGYSVSREKKERFSLILESASTNQTSMYLCASSSQGAETQYFGPGTRLLVL.

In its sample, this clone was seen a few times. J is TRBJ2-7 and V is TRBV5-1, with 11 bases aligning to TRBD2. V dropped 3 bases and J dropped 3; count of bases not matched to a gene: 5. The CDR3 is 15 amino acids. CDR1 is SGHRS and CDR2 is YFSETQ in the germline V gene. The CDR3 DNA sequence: TGCGCCAGCAGCTCGGGACTAGCGGAGAACTACGAGCAGTACTTC. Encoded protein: CASSSGLAENYEQYF.